This T cell receptor beta chain was found in a study of tumor-infiltrating lymphocytes in primary liver carcinoma. Study-level information: Sample yields, roughly 3.5 to 7.13 million productive TCRbeta reads, were similar across the tissue types.

The CDR3 is 17 residues long. The trim removed 2 bases at V and 16 bases at J, leaving 23 bases unmatched. Germline CDR1 is SGHAT and CDR2 is FQNNGV. Starting from around 510 ng of total RNA, TCR beta cDNA was produced with a primer in the constant region. Three nested multiplex PCR rounds, a slightly modified ARM-PCR method, built the TCR beta libraries. TRBV1-TRBV30 forward primers paired with a C-beta reverse primer were used in the first two PCR rounds, which ran roughly 11 cycles each. TCRdb passed the multiplex PCR reads through MiXCR, listing each CDR3 protein once. The data show nearly 200,000 distinct CDR3 sequences, less than 65% seen once. Germline DNA was also extracted, and blood RNA was taken from unsorted whole blood. With respect to this clonotype: The antigen is not known.

Study results and limitations: In the absence of sorting, bulk samples left CD4+ and CD8+ repertoires uncompared.

Material: peripheral blood. This TCR came from a woman aged 55-69 years with primary liver carcinoma and hepatitis B virus infection. The chain couples TRBV11-2 to TRBJ2-1, with 7 bases identical to TRBD1. CDR3 coding DNA: TGTGCCAGCAGCTTAACCCACGGACATGGGTACAGGGGTGAACAATTCTTC. Its protein is CASSLTHGHGYRGEQFF. The full variable domain, its missing parts supplied by reference TRBV11-2 and TRBJ2-1, is EAGVAQSPRYKIIEKRQSVAFWCNPISGHATLYWYQQILGQGPKLLIQFQNNGVVDDSQLPKDRFSAERLKGVDSTLKIQPAKLEDSAVYLCASSLTHGHGYRGEQFFGPGTRLTVL.